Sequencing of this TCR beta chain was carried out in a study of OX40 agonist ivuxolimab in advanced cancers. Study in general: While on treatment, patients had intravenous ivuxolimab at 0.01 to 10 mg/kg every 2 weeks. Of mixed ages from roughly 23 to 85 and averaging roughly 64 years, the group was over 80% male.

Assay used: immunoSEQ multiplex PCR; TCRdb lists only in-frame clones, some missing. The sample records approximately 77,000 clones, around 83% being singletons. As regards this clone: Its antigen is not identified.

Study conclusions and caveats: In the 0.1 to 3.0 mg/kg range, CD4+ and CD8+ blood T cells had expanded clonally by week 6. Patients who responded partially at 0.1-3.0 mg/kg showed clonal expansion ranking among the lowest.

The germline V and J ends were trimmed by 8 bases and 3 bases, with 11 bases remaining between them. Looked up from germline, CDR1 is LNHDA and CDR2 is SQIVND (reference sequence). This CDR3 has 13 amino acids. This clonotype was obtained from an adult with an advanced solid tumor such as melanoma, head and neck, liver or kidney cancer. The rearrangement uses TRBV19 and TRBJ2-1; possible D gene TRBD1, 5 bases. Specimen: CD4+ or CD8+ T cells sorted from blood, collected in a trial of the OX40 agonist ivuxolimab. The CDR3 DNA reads TGTGCCAGTTCTCCGACAGACTACAATGAGCAGTTCTTC. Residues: CASSPTDYNEQFF.